The 10 T cell receptor beta chains below all came from one sample that was sequenced in a study of breast tumors, draining lymph nodes, adjacent tissues. TCRdb recomputed calls from the multiplex PCR reads with MiXCR, one row per CDR3 protein. The sample lists approximately 130,000 distinct CDR3 sequences, 20% to 25% occurring once. Breast cancer patients provided tissue from their axillary draining lymph nodes. The sample taken for sequencing was axillary lymph node tissue. These receptors were collected from a female donor with breast cancer. Some clones in this sample may be carry-over from other donors' samples.

This chain joins TRBV20-1 and TRBJ1-1, with D tentatively TRBD1 (6 bases). CDR1 and CDR2 (germline): DFQATT, SNEGSKA (reference sequence). This CDR3 region has 15 residues. Deletions cut 2 bases from V and 5 bases from J, with 18 bases between. For the CDR3, the DNA is TGCAGTGCTAGAAATAGCGAGGGGGGTTGGACTGAAGCTTTCTTT. Amino acids: CSARNSEGGWTEAFF.

This clonotype showed up many times. The V call is TRBV2, the J call TRBJ2-5, with a possible D match to TRBD2 (6 bases). Per the germline V gene, CDR1 is SNHLY and CDR2 is FYNNEI. V lost 3 bases and J 5 bases, leaving 10 bases between the germline ends. The CDR3 contains 13 residues. For the CDR3, the DNA is TGTGCCAGCAGTGAGCGAGGAGGGGAGACCCAGTACTTC. It specifies CASSERGGETQYF.

This clonotype was detected many times. The chain links TRBV7-9 to TRBJ2-2; D tentatively reads TRBD1 or TRBD2 (5 bases each). Looked up from germline, CDR1 is SEHNR and CDR2 is FQNEAQ (reference sequence). The V and J ends lost 2 bases and 0 bases respectively, with 13 bases between them. CDR3 size: 17 residues. In DNA form, the CDR3 reads TGTGCCAGCAGCTTAATATGGGGGAGCCCGAACACCGGGGAGCTGTTTTTT. This codes for CASSLIWGSPNTGELFF.

In its sample, this clonotype was seen a few times. In nucleotides, the CDR3 is TGTGCCAGCAGTTTAAGGAACAGGATGAACTATGGCTACACCTTC. Residues: CASSLRNRMNYGYTF. The gene calls are TRBV28 and TRBJ1-2; D possibly corresponds to TRBD1 (5 bases). The CDR3 consists of 15 residues. V dropped 2 bases and J dropped 2 bases, with 12 bases sitting between them. The germline gives CDR1 MDHEN, CDR2 SYDVKM.

This clonotype was recorded at least ten times. The CDR3 here is CASSSTPAGTQYF. CDR3 nucleotide sequence: TGTGCCAGCAGTTCGACTCCCGCTGGTACGCAGTATTTT. V usage is TRBV6-5 and J usage is TRBJ2-3, with D unresolved. The V and J ends lost 4 bases and 8 bases respectively, with 13 bases between them. The CDR3 extends over 13 amino acids. From germline, CDR1 is MNHEY and CDR2 SVGAGI.

Remarks on this clonotype: One junction end disagrees with the germline gene, perhaps due to a read error. The J gene is TRBJ2-1, the V gene TRBV24-1, with 7 bases aligning to TRBD2. The CDR3 runs 16 residues. Germline assignment: CDR1 KGHDR and CDR2 SFDVKD. CDR3 region: CATCDLKTSTSDEQFF. The CDR3 nucleotides read TGTGCCACCTGTGATTTAAAGACTAGCACGAGCGATGAGCAGTTCTTC.

About this clonotype itself: Here the CDR3 omits its conserved ending phenylalanine or tryptophan, so a read error is the likely source. The chain uses TRBV20-1 and TRBJ2-6, with 8 bases identical to TRBD2. This CDR3 comprises 17 residues. The V gene end was trimmed by 0 bases and the J gene end by 0 bases; junction bases not matched to a gene: 4. Germline V gene lookup returns CDR1 DFQATT and CDR2 SNEGSKA (reference sequence). CDR3 nucleotides: TGCAGTGCTAGAGACGGGAGGGGACTCTCTGGGGCCAACGTCCTGACTCTC. Translating it yields CSARDGRGLSGANVLTL.

This clonotype was recorded at least ten times. The gene calls are TRBV7-2 and TRBJ1-5; a weak D match, TRBD1 (5 bases). Trimming removed 1 base from V and 1 base from J, with 11 bases in between. The CDR3 runs 16 residues. CDR1 is SGHTA and CDR2 is FQGNSA in the germline V gene. CDR3 DNA sequence: TGTGCCAGCAGCTTAGATGGGGGGGGAAGCAATCAGCCCCAGCATTTT. It yields the protein CASSLDGGGSNQPQHF.

This clonotype was seen many times. V gene TRBV5-4 combines with J gene TRBJ1-4, with D hard to call. Per germline, CDR1 SGHNT and CDR2 YYREEE (reference sequence). The CDR3 consists of 13 residues. The ends were cut back, 0 bases at V and 8 bases at J, with 8 bases in the middle. The CDR3: CASSLDSEEKLFF. The CDR3 coding sequence is TGTGCCAGCAGCTTGGACAGTGAGGAAAAACTGTTTTTT.

This clonotype was observed once. A single base separates this from a much larger clone, so it may be a read error. V usage is TRBV5-1 and J usage is TRBJ2-2; TRBD2 matches at 9 bases. Germline-derived CDR1 and CDR2 are SGHRS and YFSETQ. This CDR3 region has 15 residues. This CDR3 is CASRVAGENTRELFF. The CDR3 DNA is TGCGCCAGCAGGGTAGCGGGAGAGAACACCAGGGAGCTGTTTTTT.